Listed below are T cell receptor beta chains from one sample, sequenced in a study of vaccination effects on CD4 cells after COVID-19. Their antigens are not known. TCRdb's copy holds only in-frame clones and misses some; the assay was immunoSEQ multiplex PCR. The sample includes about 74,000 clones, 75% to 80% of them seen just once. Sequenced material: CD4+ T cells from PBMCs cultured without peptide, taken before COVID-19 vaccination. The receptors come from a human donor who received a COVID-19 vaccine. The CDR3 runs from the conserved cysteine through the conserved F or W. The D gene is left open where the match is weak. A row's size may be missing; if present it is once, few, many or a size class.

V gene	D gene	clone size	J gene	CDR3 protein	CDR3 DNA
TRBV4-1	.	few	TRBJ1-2	CASSQGVRGYTF	TGCGCCAGCAGCCAGGGGGTCAGGGGCTACACCTTC
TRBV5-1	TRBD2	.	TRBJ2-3	CASSLGGLAGEYTQYF	TGCGCCAGCAGCTTGGGGGGACTAGCGGGGGAATATACGCAGTATTTT
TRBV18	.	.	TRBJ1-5	CASSPTSQQGPGLNQPQHF	TGTGCCAGCTCACCAACGTCCCAGCAGGGGCCGGGCCTCAATCAGCCCCAGCATTTT
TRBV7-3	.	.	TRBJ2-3	CASSSRQADTQYF	TGTGCCAGCAGCTCGAGACAGGCAGATACGCAGTATTTT
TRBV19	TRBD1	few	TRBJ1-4	CASEGQYNEKLFF	TGTGCCTCCGAGGGACAGTATAATGAAAAACTGTTTTTT
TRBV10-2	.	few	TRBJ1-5	CASSEGWLGNQPQHF	TGCGCCAGCAGTGAGGGGTGGTTAGGCAATCAGCCCCAGCATTTT
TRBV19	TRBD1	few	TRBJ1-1	CASSTEDRRNTEAFF	TGTGCCAGTAGTACCGAGGACAGGAGGAACACTGAAGCTTTCTTT
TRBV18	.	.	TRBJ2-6	CASSPQTSGANVLTF	TGTGCCAGCTCACCACAGACCTCTGGGGCCAACGTCCTGACTTTC
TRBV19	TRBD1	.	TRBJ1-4	CACTNRDRGRTNEKLFF	TGTGCCTGTACCAACCGGGACAGGGGGCGAACTAATGAAAAACTGTTTTTT
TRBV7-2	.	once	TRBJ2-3	CASSLGAPLKYF	TGTGCCAGCAGCTTAGGAGCCCCTCTAAAGTATTTT